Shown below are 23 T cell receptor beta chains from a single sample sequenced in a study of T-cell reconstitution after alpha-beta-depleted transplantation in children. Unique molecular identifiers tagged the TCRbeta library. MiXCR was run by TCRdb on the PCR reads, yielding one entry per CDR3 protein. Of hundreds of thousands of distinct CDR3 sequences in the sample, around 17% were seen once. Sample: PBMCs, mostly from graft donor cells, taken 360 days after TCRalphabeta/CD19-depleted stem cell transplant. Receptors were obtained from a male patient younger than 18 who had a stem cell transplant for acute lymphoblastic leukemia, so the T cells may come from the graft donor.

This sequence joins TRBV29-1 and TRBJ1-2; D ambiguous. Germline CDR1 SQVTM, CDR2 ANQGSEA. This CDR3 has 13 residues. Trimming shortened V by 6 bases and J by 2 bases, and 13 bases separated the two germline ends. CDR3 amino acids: CSVAVRENYGYTF. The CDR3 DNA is TGCAGCGTCGCCGTGCGCGAGAACTATGGCTACACCTTC.

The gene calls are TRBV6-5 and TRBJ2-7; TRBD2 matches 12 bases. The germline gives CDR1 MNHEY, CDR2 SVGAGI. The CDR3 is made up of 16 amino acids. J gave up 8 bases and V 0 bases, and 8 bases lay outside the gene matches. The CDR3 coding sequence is TGTGCCAGCAGTTACTCGACTAGCGGGAGTCAGGGAAAGCAGTACTTC. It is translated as CASSYSTSGSQGKQYF.

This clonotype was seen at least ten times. CDR3 amino acids: CASSFRGNYGYTF. The CDR3 bases are TGTGCCAGCAGCTTCCGGGGGAACTATGGCTACACCTTC. The chain recombines TRBV12-3 or TRBV12-4 with TRBJ1-2; maybe TRBD1 (5 bases). This CDR3 has 13 amino acids. Trimming took off 6 bases at V and 2 bases at J, with 10 bases between the two ends.

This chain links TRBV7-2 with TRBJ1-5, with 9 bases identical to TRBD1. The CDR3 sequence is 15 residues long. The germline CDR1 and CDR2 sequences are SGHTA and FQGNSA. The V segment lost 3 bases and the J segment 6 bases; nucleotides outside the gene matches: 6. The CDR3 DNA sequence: TGTGCCAGCAGCTTTGAACAGGGGGCGTTTCAGCCCCAGCATTTT. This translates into CASSFEQGAFQPQHF.

DNA for the CDR3: TGTGCCAGCAGCCTCCGACAAACGACCTACTACGAGCAGTACTTC. Its protein is CASSLRQTTYYEQYF. The gene calls are TRBV5-4 and TRBJ2-7; D is unresolved. V dropped 4 bases and J dropped 3 bases, with 17 bases sitting between them. The CDR3 length is 15 residues. The V gene's germline CDR1 is SGHNT and CDR2 YYREEE (reference sequence).

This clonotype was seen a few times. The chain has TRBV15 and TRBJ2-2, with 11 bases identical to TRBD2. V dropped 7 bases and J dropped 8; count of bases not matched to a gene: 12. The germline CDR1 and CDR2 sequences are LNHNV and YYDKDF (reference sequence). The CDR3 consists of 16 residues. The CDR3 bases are TGTGCCACCACTCTCCTTAGCGGGAGGGCCGGGGGGGAGCTGTTTTTT. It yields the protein CATTLLSGRAGGELFF.

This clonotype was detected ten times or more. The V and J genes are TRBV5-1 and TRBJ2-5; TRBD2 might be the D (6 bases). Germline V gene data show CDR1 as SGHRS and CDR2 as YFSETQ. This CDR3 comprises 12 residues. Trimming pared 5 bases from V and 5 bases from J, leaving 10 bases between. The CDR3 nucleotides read TGCGCCAGCAGGTGGAGGGAGGAGACCCAGTACTTC. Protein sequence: CASRWREETQYF.

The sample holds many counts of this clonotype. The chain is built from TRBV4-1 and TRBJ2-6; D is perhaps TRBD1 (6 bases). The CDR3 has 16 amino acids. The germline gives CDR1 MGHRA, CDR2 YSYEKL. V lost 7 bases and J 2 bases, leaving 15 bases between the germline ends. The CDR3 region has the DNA TGCGCCAGCACAAGTGTACAGGGCCCTGGGGCCAACGTCCTGACTTTC. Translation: CASTSVQGPGANVLTF.

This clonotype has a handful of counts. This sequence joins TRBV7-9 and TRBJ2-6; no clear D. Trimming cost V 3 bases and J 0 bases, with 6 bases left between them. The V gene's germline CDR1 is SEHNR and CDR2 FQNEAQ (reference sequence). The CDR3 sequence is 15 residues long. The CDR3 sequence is CASSFASSGANVLTF. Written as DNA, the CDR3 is TGTGCCAGCAGCTTCGCCAGCTCTGGGGCCAACGTCCTGACTTTC.

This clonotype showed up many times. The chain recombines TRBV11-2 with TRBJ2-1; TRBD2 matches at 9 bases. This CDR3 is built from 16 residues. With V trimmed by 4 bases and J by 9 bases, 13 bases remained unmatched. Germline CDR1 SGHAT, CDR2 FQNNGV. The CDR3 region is CASSSLVAGVRSEQFF. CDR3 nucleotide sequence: TGTGCCAGCAGCTCCCTAGTAGCGGGAGTAAGAAGTGAGCAGTTCTTC.

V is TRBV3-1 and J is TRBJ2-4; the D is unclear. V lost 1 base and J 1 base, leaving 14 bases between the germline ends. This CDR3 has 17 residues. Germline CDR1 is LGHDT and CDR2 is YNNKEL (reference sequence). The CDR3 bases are TGTGCCAGCAGCCAAGCATTAAAAGGGCCTGCCAAAAACATTCAGTACTTC. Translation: CASSQALKGPAKNIQYF.

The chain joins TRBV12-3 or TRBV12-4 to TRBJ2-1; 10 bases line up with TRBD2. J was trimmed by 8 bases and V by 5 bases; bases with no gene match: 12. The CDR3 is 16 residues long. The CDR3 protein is CASSPPSAGGPHEQFF. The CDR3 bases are TGTGCCAGCAGTCCCCCCTCAGCGGGAGGGCCCCATGAGCAGTTCTTC.

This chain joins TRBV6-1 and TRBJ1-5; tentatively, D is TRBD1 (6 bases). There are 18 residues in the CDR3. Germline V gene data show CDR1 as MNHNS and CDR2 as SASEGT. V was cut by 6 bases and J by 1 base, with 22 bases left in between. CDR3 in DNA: TGTGCCAGCAGGCCAACCCAGACCAGGGGAGGGAGCAATCAGCCCCAGCATTTT. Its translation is CASRPTQTRGGSNQPQHF.

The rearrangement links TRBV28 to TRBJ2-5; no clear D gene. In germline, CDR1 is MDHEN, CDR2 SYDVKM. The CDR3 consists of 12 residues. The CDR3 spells CAAGSFQETQYF. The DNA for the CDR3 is TGTGCGGCCGGAAGCTTCCAAGAGACCCAGTACTTC.

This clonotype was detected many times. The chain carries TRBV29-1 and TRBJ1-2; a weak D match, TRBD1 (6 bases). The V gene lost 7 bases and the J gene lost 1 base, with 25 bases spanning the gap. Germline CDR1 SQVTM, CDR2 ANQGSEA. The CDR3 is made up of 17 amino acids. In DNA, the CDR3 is TGCAGCGCCATGGGGGCCATACAGGGACTGGGTAACTATGGCTACACCTTC. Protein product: CSAMGAIQGLGNYGYTF.

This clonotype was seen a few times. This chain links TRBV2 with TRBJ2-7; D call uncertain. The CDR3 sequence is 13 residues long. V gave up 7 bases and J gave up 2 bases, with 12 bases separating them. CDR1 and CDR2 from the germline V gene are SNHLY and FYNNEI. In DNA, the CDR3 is TGTGCCAGCAAATGGCAGGCCACCTACGAGCAGTACTTC. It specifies CASKWQATYEQYF.

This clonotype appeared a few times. Here the CDR3 DNA reads TGTGCCAGCAGACCGTCCCGGGAGGGCAAGTATGAGCAGTTCTTC. It is translated as CASRPSREGKYEQFF. This chain links TRBV12-3 or TRBV12-4 with TRBJ2-1, with 8 bases matching TRBD2. V lost 6 bases and J lost 8; bases outside the gene matches: 12. CDR3 size: 15 residues.

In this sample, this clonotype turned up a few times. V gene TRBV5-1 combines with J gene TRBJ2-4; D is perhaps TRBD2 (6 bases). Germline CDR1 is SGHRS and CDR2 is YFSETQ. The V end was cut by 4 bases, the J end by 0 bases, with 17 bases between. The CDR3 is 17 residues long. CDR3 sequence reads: CASSERGLKLAKNIQYF. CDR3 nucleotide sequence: TGCGCCAGCAGCGAACGGGGACTGAAACTAGCCAAAAACATTCAGTACTTC.

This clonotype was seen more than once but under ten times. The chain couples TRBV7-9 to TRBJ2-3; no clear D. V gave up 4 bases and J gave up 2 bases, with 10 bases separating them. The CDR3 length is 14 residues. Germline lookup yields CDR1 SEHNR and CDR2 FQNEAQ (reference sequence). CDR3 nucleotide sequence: TGTGCCAGCAGCTCGAACTCCTACACAGATACGCAGTATTTT. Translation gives CASSSNSYTDTQYF. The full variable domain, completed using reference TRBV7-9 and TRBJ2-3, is DTGVSQNPRHKITKRGQNVTFRCDPISEHNRLYWYRQTLGQGPEFLTYFQNEAQLEKSRLLSDRFSAERPKGSFSTLEIQRTEQGDSAMYLCASSSNSYTDTQYFGPGTRLTVL.

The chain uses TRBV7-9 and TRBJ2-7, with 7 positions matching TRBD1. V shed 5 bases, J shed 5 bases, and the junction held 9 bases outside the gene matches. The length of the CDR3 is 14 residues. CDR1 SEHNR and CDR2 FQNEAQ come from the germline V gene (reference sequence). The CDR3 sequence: CASSPVGGIDEQYF. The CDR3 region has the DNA TGTGCCAGCAGCCCCGTAGGGGGCATCGACGAGCAGTACTTC.

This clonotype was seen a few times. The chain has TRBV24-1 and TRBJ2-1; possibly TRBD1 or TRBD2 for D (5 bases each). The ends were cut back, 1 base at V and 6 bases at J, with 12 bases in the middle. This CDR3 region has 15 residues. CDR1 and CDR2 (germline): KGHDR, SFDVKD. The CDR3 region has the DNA TGTGCCACCAGTGATTTAGGGGTGGGGAGCAATGAGCAGTTCTTC. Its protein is CATSDLGVGSNEQFF.

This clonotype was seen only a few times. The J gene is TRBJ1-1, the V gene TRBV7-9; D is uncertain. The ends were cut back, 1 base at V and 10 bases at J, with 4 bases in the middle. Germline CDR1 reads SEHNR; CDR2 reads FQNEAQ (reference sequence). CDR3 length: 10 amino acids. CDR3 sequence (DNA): TGTGCCAGCAGCTTAGGAGGAGCTTTCTTT. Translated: CASSLGGAFF.

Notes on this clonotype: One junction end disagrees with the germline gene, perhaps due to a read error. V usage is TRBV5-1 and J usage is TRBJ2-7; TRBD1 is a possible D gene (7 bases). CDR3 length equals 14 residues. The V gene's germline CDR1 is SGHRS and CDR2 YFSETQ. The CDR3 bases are TGCGCCAGCAGGTTGGGGCAGGGGGGATACGAGCAGTACTTC. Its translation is CASRLGQGGYEQYF.